The rows below give T cell receptor beta chains drawn from one sample of a study of blood T cell repertoires in COVID-19. Profiled with immunoSEQ multiplex PCR; TCRdb holds only in-frame clones, not every one. The table lists 140,000 or so clones, around four fifths of them singletons. The sequencing sample was made of peripheral blood. The receptors shown here come from a human donor in a cohort sampled during active COVID-19. Both conserved end residues are part of each CDR3. The D gene is left open where the match is weak. For some rows the clone size is stated as once, few or many, or as a class when expanded; others skip it.

clone size: -
D gene: TRBD1
V gene: TRBV6-4
J gene: TRBJ1-1
CDR3 DNA: TGTGCCGACTTAAGCGGAGGGGGCCAGGGGAACACTGAAGCTTTCTTT
CDR3 protein: CADLSGGGQGNTEAFF

clone size: -
D gene: -
V gene: TRBV5-4
J gene: TRBJ2-7
CDR3 DNA: TGTGCCAGCAGCTTGGCCCCAGGGCCCTCCTACGAGCAGTACTTC
CDR3 protein: CASSLAPGPSYEQYF

clone size: -
D gene: TRBD2
V gene: TRBV11-3
J gene: TRBJ2-2
CDR3 DNA: TGTGCCAGCAGTCGGGACTACCCCGGGGAGCTGTTTTTT
CDR3 protein: CASSRDYPGELFF

clone size: few
D gene: TRBD1
V gene: TRBV5-6
J gene: TRBJ1-3
CDR3 DNA: TGTGCCAGCAGCAACAGGGGCCCTGGAAACACCATATATTTT
CDR3 protein: CASSNRGPGNTIYF

clone size: -
D gene: -
V gene: TRBV6-1
J gene: TRBJ2-1
CDR3 DNA: TGTGCCAGCAGTGAAGCCGTTTACAATGAGCAGTTCTTC
CDR3 protein: CASSEAVYNEQFF

clone size: -
D gene: -
V gene: TRBV19
J gene: TRBJ1-4
CDR3 DNA: TGTGCCAGTACTACAGGTACAACTAATGAAAAACTGTTTTTT
CDR3 protein: CASTTGTTNEKLFF

clone size: few
D gene: -
V gene: TRBV5-6
J gene: TRBJ2-3
CDR3 DNA: TGTGCCAGCAGCCCGGACAGAGGATTAGCAGATACGCAGTATTTT
CDR3 protein: CASSPDRGLADTQYF

clone size: -
D gene: -
V gene: TRBV5-1
J gene: TRBJ2-6
CDR3 DNA: TGCGCCAGCAGCTTGGGGGCAGGGCCGACCTTTGGGGCCAACGTCCTGACTTTC
CDR3 protein: CASSLGAGPTFGANVLTF

clone size: -
D gene: -
V gene: TRBV19
J gene: TRBJ2-2
CDR3 DNA: TGTGCCAGTAGTATACAGAACACCGGGGAGCTGTTTTTT
CDR3 protein: CASSIQNTGELFF

clone size: once
D gene: -
V gene: TRBV7-2
J gene: TRBJ2-3
CDR3 DNA: TGTGCCAGCAGCTTAGCGAGTCGGGGAAGCACAGATACGCAGTATTTT
CDR3 protein: CASSLASRGSTDTQYF

clone size: -
D gene: TRBD2
V gene: TRBV7-2
J gene: TRBJ2-1
CDR3 DNA: TGTGCCAGCAGCTTAATTAGCGGGATCTCCTACAATGAGCAGTTCTTC
CDR3 protein: CASSLISGISYNEQFF

clone size: -
D gene: TRBD2
V gene: TRBV30
J gene: TRBJ2-2
CDR3 DNA: TGTGCCTGGAGTGTACTAGCGGGGGGCGGGGAGCTGTTTTTT
CDR3 protein: CAWSVLAGGGELFF

clone size: -
D gene: TRBD2
V gene: TRBV9
J gene: TRBJ2-3
CDR3 DNA: TGTGCCAGCAGCGCGGGACTAGGGAAAACAATAGATACGCAGTATTTT
CDR3 protein: CASSAGLGKTIDTQYF

clone size: -
D gene: TRBD2
V gene: TRBV14
J gene: TRBJ2-3
CDR3 DNA: TGTGCCAGCAGCCCGCCGATAGCGGGAAGTACAGATACGCAGTATTTT
CDR3 protein: CASSPPIAGSTDTQYF

clone size: -
D gene: -
V gene: TRBV30
J gene: TRBJ2-3
CDR3 DNA: TGTGCCACCCCCGGGAGAAGCTCAGATACGCAGTATTTT
CDR3 protein: CATPGRSSDTQYF

clone size: -
D gene: TRBD1
V gene: TRBV5-4
J gene: TRBJ2-5
CDR3 DNA: TGTGCCAGCAGCTCTGGGCCACAGGGGGAGACCCAGTACTTC
CDR3 protein: CASSSGPQGETQYF

clone size: -
D gene: TRBD1
V gene: TRBV6-5
J gene: TRBJ1-2
CDR3 DNA: TGTGCCAGCGCAGGGGGGAACTATGGCTACACCTTC
CDR3 protein: CASAGGNYGYTF

clone size: -
D gene: TRBD1
V gene: TRBV27
J gene: TRBJ1-2
CDR3 DNA: TGTGCCAGCAGTTCCTCCGGGACAGGGGGCTACACCTTC
CDR3 protein: CASSSSGTGGYTF

clone size: -
D gene: TRBD2
V gene: TRBV6-6
J gene: TRBJ2-3
CDR3 DNA: TGTGCCAGCACTCCAAGCGCCGGGGGGTCAGATACGCAGTATTTT
CDR3 protein: CASTPSAGGSDTQYF

clone size: -
D gene: TRBD2
V gene: TRBV7-2
J gene: TRBJ2-5
CDR3 DNA: TGTGCCAGCAGCTTAAACGGACTAGCTGAGACCCAGTACTTC
CDR3 protein: CASSLNGLAETQYF

clone size: -
D gene: TRBD1
V gene: TRBV6-1
J gene: TRBJ2-7
CDR3 DNA: TGTGCCAGCAGTGATGACGGACAGGGAAGATCCTACGAGCAGTACTTC
CDR3 protein: CASSDDGQGRSYEQYF

clone size: -
D gene: TRBD1
V gene: TRBV29-1
J gene: TRBJ2-7
CDR3 DNA: TGCAGCGTTGAATCCCACAGGGGATCCTACGAGCAGTACTTC
CDR3 protein: CSVESHRGSYEQYF

clone size: -
D gene: -
V gene: TRBV3-1/TRBV3-2
J gene: TRBJ1-2
CDR3 DNA: TGTGCCAGCAGCGCAACGACGGACTCCTATGGCTACACCTTC
CDR3 protein: CASSATTDSYGYTF

clone size: -
D gene: TRBD1
V gene: TRBV5-1
J gene: TRBJ1-2
CDR3 DNA: TGCGCCAGCAGTCCGGGACAGGAGACTTGGGGCTATGGCTACACCTTC
CDR3 protein: CASSPGQETWGYGYTF

clone size: -
D gene: -
V gene: TRBV18
J gene: TRBJ1-2
CDR3 DNA: TGTGCCAGCTCACCACCAGGGAGCTTCGGTTCCTATGGCTACACCTTC
CDR3 protein: CASSPPGSFGSYGYTF

clone size: once
D gene: TRBD1
V gene: TRBV2
J gene: TRBJ2-4
CDR3 DNA: TGTGCCAGCAGTGGCGAAATCAGGGGGAGCAAAAACATTCAGTACTTC
CDR3 protein: CASSGEIRGSKNIQYF

clone size: -
D gene: -
V gene: TRBV19
J gene: TRBJ2-5
CDR3 DNA: TGTGCCAGTAGTCCAACAGGGCTCGTGGAGACCCAGTACTTC
CDR3 protein: CASSPTGLVETQYF

clone size: -
D gene: -
V gene: TRBV27
J gene: TRBJ2-3
CDR3 DNA: TGTGCCAGCAGTTTTTCTGCAGATACGCAGTATTTT
CDR3 protein: CASSFSADTQYF

clone size: -
D gene: TRBD1
V gene: TRBV5-5
J gene: TRBJ1-1
CDR3 DNA: TGTGCCAGCAGCAGCACGGGACAGGGGGGTAACACTGAAGCTTTCTTT
CDR3 protein: CASSSTGQGGNTEAFF

clone size: -
D gene: TRBD2
V gene: TRBV28
J gene: TRBJ2-3
CDR3 DNA: TGTGCCAGCAGTTTATCGGCTAGCGGCTCTAGCACAGATACGCAGTATTTT
CDR3 protein: CASSLSASGSSTDTQYF

clone size: -
D gene: TRBD1
V gene: TRBV5-1
J gene: TRBJ2-7
CDR3 DNA: TGCGCCAGCAACGACAGGGTGACCTACGAGCAGTACTTC
CDR3 protein: CASNDRVTYEQYF